This T cell receptor beta chain was captured in a study of T cells in Graves' hyperthyroidism and ophthalmopathy. Study-wide results and caveats: Most expanded thyroid clonotypes above 0.001 recurred in blood.

This clonotype was seen once. The antigen is undetermined. A junction end diverges from the germline sequence, so it may reflect a read error. From RNA transcripts, TCR beta CDR3 regions were amplified. With the HTBI primer set, the TCR CDR3 went through a first round of RT-PCR. Using its own MiXCR run on the multiplex PCR reads, TCRdb lists one record per CDR3 protein. Of over 450,000 distinct CDR3 sequences in the sample, approximately 15% were seen once. This TCR came from a woman aged 18-29 years with Graves' hyperthyroidism. The sequencing sample was made of blood.

The chain's CDR3 is CASSLTGYNEQYF. Here the CDR3 DNA reads TGCGCCAGCAGCTTAACCGGTTACAATGAGCAGTACTTC. The rearrangement links TRBV5-8 to TRBJ2-1; D is uncertain. The end of the DNA fits TRBJ2-7 better, so the J call may be wrong. This CDR3 is built from 13 residues. The germline V gene encodes CDR1 SGHTS and CDR2 YDEGEE.